This note documents a single T cell receptor (beta chain) sequence. Germline loops: CDR1 SGHNT, CDR2 YYREEE (reference sequence). V lost 0 bases and J 3 bases, leaving 10 bases between the germline ends. The CDR3 contains 14 residues. Data came from immunoSEQ multiplex PCR; TCRdb stores just in-frame clones and leaves some out. The sample has 150,000 to 200,000 clones, roughly 93% seen once. This sample is part of a study of blood T cell repertoires in COVID-19. Study as a whole: In each case, the material was cDNA or gDNA derived from T cells, B-cell-depleted T cells, or PBMCs.

Material for sequencing was peripheral blood. This sequence was found in a woman aged 45-65 years with acute or convalescent COVID-19. The chain recombines TRBV5-4 with TRBJ2-7; maybe TRBD2 (6 bases). Written as DNA, the CDR3 is TGTGCCAGCAGCTTGGCGGGGGAAGACTACGAGCAGTACTTC. It is translated as CASSLAGEDYEQYF.